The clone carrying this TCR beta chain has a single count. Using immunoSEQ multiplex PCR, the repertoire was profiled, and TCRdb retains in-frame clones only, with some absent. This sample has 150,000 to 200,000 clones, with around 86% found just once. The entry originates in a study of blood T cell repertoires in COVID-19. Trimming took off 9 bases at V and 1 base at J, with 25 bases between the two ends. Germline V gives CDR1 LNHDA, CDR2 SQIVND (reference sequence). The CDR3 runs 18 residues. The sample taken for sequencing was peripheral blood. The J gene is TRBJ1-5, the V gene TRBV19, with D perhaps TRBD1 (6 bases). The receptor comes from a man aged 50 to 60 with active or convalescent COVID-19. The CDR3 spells CASTLRDTTTSSNQPQHF. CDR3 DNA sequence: TGTGCCAGCACCCTGAGGGACACCACTACCTCAAGCAATCAGCCCCAGCATTTT.